The 20 T cell receptor beta chains listed next were all sequenced from one sample in a study of low-dose radiotherapy and immunotherapy resistance in tumors (dated by TCRdb to 2021 to 2024). The time point label, as the study defines it: after trial treatment. This specimen's treatment or condition label, interpreted: LDRT plus nivolumab, ipilimumab, low-dose cyclophosphamide and aspirin (RACIN trial). Instrument used: Illumina HiSeq 2500. TCRs were amplified for 15 to 20 PCR cycles with Phusion, using a constant-region primer paired with the adapter attached to the V primers. TCRdb reworked the public reads: Q25 trimming with fastp, MiXCR clone assembly, productive beta chains retained. Each entry merges the rows of one CDR3 protein and shows their most common DNA and genes. This sample lists roughly 48,000 distinct CDR3 sequences; around a third were detected once. Of the sample, roughly 8.2% falls within the top ten clones.

Sample: PBMCs, taken after low-dose radiotherapy plus immunotherapy. The receptor set was obtained from a male donor with rectosigmoid adenocarcinoma.

As regards this clonotype: A far larger clone is a single base away, which makes a read error likely. This chain joins TRBV10-3 and TRBJ2-1, with D uncertain. Between the trimmed V and J ends, which lost 2 bases and 10 bases, there was a span of 9 bases. The CDR3 sequence is 12 residues long. The germline V gene has CDR1 ENHRY and CDR2 SYGVKD. CDR3 region: CAISETSYEQFF. The DNA of the CDR3 is TGTGCCATCAGTGAGACATCCTACGAGCAGTTCTTC.

There are a few counts of this clonotype. The chain has TRBV28 and TRBJ1-3; the D is unclear. This CDR3 has 13 residues. Trimming took off 5 bases at V and 0 bases at J, with 5 bases between the two ends. CDR1 MDHEN and CDR2 SYDVKM come from the germline V gene. CDR3 nucleotide sequence: TGTGCCAGCAGTGTAACCTCTGGAAACACCATATATTTT. Amino acids: CASSVTSGNTIYF.

At least ten counts were recorded for this clonotype. J is TRBJ1-3 and V is TRBV6-6; D gene ambiguous. The CDR3 length is 16 residues. Germline CDR1 and CDR2: MNHNY and SVGAGI (reference sequence). Trimming stripped 0 bases from V and 2 bases from J, with 11 bases between. The CDR3 sequence is CASSYSAGIAGNTIYF. CDR3 DNA sequence: TGTGCCAGCAGTTACTCGGCGGGGATTGCTGGAAACACCATATATTTT.

The chain combines TRBV7-9 with TRBJ1-6; TRBD1 agrees at 7 bases. CDR1 is SEHNR and CDR2 is FQNEAQ in the germline V gene (reference sequence). The CDR3 contains 14 residues. The junction had 4 bases not matched to a gene; V was cut back by 3 bases and J by 8 bases. The CDR3 DNA sequence: TGTGCCAGCAGCTTTATCCAGGGGGATTCACCCCTCCACTTT. As protein: CASSFIQGDSPLHF.

This chain links TRBV5-5 with TRBJ1-1, with D possibly matching TRBD1 (5 bases). Germline V lookup: CDR1 SGHKS, CDR2 YYEKEE (reference sequence). The germline V and J ends were trimmed by 4 bases and 0 bases, with 16 bases remaining between them. The CDR3 sequence is 16 residues long. CDR3: CASSAAGFEVNTEAFF. CDR3 nucleotides: TGTGCCAGCAGCGCTGCAGGGTTTGAGGTGAACACTGAAGCTTTCTTT.

The chain has TRBV3-1 and TRBJ2-1; D not resolved. Trimming left V 0 bases short and J 3 bases short, with 6 bases between. Looked up from germline, CDR1 is LGHDT and CDR2 is YNNKEL (reference sequence). CDR3 length: 14 amino acids. Here the CDR3 reads CASSQEMNYNEQFF. The CDR3 DNA reads as TGTGCCAGCAGCCAAGAGATGAACTACAATGAGCAGTTCTTC.

Details on this clonotype: Since a far larger clone is one base different, this is likely a read error. The chain is built from TRBV7-9 and TRBJ2-1, with unresolved D. The CDR3 loop spans 16 amino acids. Trimming took 1 base from V and 4 from J, leaving 14 bases between them. Germline assignment: CDR1 SEHNR and CDR2 FQNEAQ (reference sequence). The CDR3 sequence is CASSLDGSLPYNEQFF. As DNA, the CDR3 is TGTGCCAGCAGCTTAGACGGCAGCCTTCCTTACAATGAGCAGTTCTTC.

This clonotype was recorded many times. V gene TRBV4-1 combines with J gene TRBJ1-1, with D unresolved. The V and J ends lost 1 base and 6 bases respectively, with 15 bases between them. The CDR3 length is 15 residues. Per germline, CDR1 MGHRA and CDR2 YSYEKL. The CDR3 DNA reads TGCGCCAGCAGCCAAGGTCACGGCTCTGCGGCTGAAGCTTTCTTT. Residues: CASSQGHGSAAEAFF.

This clonotype was seen just once. The rearrangement joins TRBV28 to TRBJ2-7; either TRBD1 or TRBD2 may supply D (5 bases each). In germline, CDR1 is MDHEN, CDR2 SYDVKM. The V and J ends lost 9 bases and 7 bases respectively, with 22 bases between them. This CDR3 region has 14 residues. In nucleotides, the CDR3 is TGTGCCAGTCTTTCGGGCCTGGGGGACGGGGAGCAGTACTTC. This gives the protein CASLSGLGDGEQYF.

This clonotype was seen many times. V is TRBV5-5 and J is TRBJ2-5; TRBD2 matches 7 bases. The junction had 19 bases not matched to a gene; V was cut back by 3 bases and J by 2 bases. The germline gives CDR1 SGHKS, CDR2 YYEKEE (reference sequence). The CDR3 runs to 19 residues. CDR3 amino acids: CASSSRGVGVAELQETQYF. Written as DNA, the CDR3 is TGTGCCAGCAGCTCACGGGGGGTTGGGGTAGCGGAGCTACAAGAGACCCAGTACTTC.

V is TRBV18 and J is TRBJ2-1, with 13 bases lining up with TRBD2. Looked up from germline, CDR1 is KGHSH and CDR2 is LQKENI. This CDR3 has 15 residues. Unmatched junction bases numbered 5, after V lost 3 bases and J lost 9 bases. The CDR3 here is CASSPGTSGTTEQFF. CDR3 bases: TGTGCCAGCTCACCGGGGACTAGCGGGACTACTGAGCAGTTCTTC.

The rearrangement links TRBV4-2 to TRBJ1-2, with 8 bases aligning to TRBD1. Germline V lookup: CDR1 LGHNA, CDR2 YNFKEQ. The V gene end was trimmed by 1 base and the J gene end by 3 bases; junction bases not matched to a gene: 4. The CDR3 extends over 15 amino acids. This CDR3 reads CASSQATGQDYGYTF. CDR3 bases: TGTGCCAGCAGCCAAGCCACGGGACAGGACTATGGCTACACCTTC.

The chain couples TRBV5-1 to TRBJ1-2, with 12 bases matching TRBD1. Per germline, CDR1 SGHRS and CDR2 YFSETQ. Germline trimming cut 4 bases from V and 7 bases from J; bases unmatched to any gene: 5. This CDR3 has 14 residues. Written as DNA, the CDR3 is TGCGCCAGCAGCGCGGGACAGGGGGCGCCTGGCTACACCTTC. Amino acids: CASSAGQGAPGYTF.

There are many counts of this clonotype. The chain carries TRBV27 and TRBJ2-1; 7 bases match TRBD2. The junction had 4 bases not matched to a gene; V was cut back by 5 bases and J by 0 bases. Germline CDR1 MNHEY, CDR2 SMNVEV (reference sequence). The CDR3 spans 15 residues. Written as DNA, the CDR3 is TGTGCCAGCAGTCCAAGCGGGGACTCCTACAATGAGCAGTTCTTC. Translation: CASSPSGDSYNEQFF.

The chain has TRBV2 and TRBJ1-2; no clear D. This CDR3 contains 13 residues. CDR1 SNHLY and CDR2 FYNNEI come from the germline V gene. Trimming shortened V by 1 base and J by 8 bases, and 11 bases separated the two germline ends. CDR3 DNA sequence: TGTGCCAGCAGTGAAGGCCAGATGGGGGGCTACACCTTC. It codes for CASSEGQMGGYTF.

The chain carries TRBV5-1 and TRBJ1-3; D gene unclear. The CDR3 length is 14 residues. Germline assignment: CDR1 SGHRS and CDR2 YFSETQ. Trimming took 7 bases from V and 0 from J, leaving 11 bases between them. CDR3 DNA sequence: TGCGCCAGCCATCCAGGCCCCTCTGGAAACACCATATATTTT. Its translation is CASHPGPSGNTIYF. Complete variable domain (other parts from reference TRBV5-1 and TRBJ1-3): KAGVTQTPRYLIKTRGQQVTLSCSPISGHRSVSWYQQTPGQGLQFLFEYFSETQRNKGNFPGRFSGRQFSNSRSEMNVSTLELGDSALYLCASHPGPSGNTIYFGEGSWLTVV.

The chain couples TRBV9 to TRBJ1-2; possibly TRBD1 for D (5 bases). The CDR3 length is 12 residues. Germline V gives CDR1 SGDLS, CDR2 YYNGEE. Trimming stripped 8 bases from V and 7 bases from J, with 15 bases between. CDR3 amino acids: CASSVRGSGYTF. The CDR3 bases are TGTGCCAGTTCCGTCCGGGGGTCTGGCTACACCTTC.

The sample holds many counts of this clonotype. This chain joins TRBV7-6 and TRBJ1-2; D possibly corresponds to TRBD1 (6 bases). CDR1 and CDR2 (germline): SGHVS, FNYEAQ. Trimming took off 5 bases at V and 3 bases at J, with 16 bases between the two ends. The CDR3 is 15 residues long. The CDR3, as DNA: TGTGCCAGCAGCAGACAGGACCCCGGGGACTATGGCTACACCTTC. Its protein is CASSRQDPGDYGYTF.

The chain couples TRBV7-2 to TRBJ1-1; D possibly corresponds to TRBD1 (5 bases). The CDR3 sequence is 15 residues long. V lost 1 base and J lost 1, with 10 bases in between. Germline V CDR1 and CDR2: SGHTA, FQGNSA. CDR3 bases: TGTGCCAGCAGCTTAGTCGGGGGACGGAACACTGAAGCTTTCTTT. As protein: CASSLVGGRNTEAFF.

A remark on this clonotype: A much more abundant neighbour one base away suggests this may be a read error. J is TRBJ2-3 and V is TRBV20-1; 11 bases are shared with TRBD2. The CDR3 extends over 12 amino acids. Germline lookup yields CDR1 DFQATT and CDR2 SNEGSKA (reference sequence). CDR3 nucleotides: TGCAGTGTTCCGGGACTAGCGGATATGCAGTATTTT. Translation: CSVPGLADMQYF.